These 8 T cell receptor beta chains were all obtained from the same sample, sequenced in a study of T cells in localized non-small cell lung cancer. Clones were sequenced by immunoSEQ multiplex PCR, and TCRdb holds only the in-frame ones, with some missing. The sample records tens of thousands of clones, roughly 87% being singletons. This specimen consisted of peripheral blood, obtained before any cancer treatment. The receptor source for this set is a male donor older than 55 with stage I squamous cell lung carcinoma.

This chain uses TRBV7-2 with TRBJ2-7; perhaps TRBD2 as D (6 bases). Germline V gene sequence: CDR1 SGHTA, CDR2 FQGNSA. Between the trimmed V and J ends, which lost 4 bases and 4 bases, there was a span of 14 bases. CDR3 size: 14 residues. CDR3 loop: CASSWLARNYEQYF. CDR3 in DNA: TGTGCCAGCAGCTGGCTAGCGAGAAATTACGAGCAGTACTTC.

CDR3 in amino acids: CASSLDGVSNQPQHF. The DNA for the CDR3 is TGCGCCAGCAGCTTGGACGGTGTTAGCAATCAGCCCCAGCATTTT. The rearrangement links TRBV5-1 to TRBJ1-5; D unclear. Germline V lookup: CDR1 SGHRS, CDR2 YFSETQ. Trimming shortened V by 0 bases and J by 0 bases, and 7 bases separated the two germline ends. The CDR3 sequence is 15 residues long.

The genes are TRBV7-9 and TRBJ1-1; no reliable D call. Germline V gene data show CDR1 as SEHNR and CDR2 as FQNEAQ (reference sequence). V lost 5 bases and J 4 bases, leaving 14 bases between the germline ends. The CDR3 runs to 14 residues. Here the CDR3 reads CASSPVLRGTEAFF. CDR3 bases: TGTGCCAGCAGCCCAGTCCTCCGGGGCACTGAAGCTTTCTTT.

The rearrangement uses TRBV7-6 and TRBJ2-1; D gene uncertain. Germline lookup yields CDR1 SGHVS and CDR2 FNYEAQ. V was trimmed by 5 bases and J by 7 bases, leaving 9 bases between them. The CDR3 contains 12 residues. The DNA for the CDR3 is TGTGCCAGCAGCAGACCGAATAATGAGCAGTTCTTC. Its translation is CASSRPNNEQFF. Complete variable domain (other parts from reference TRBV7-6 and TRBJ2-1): GAGVSQSPRYKVTKRGQDVALRCDPISGHVSLYWYRQALGQGPEFLTYFNYEAQQDKSGLPNDRFSAERPEGSISTLTIQRTEQRDSAMYRCASSRPNNEQFFGPGTRLTVL.

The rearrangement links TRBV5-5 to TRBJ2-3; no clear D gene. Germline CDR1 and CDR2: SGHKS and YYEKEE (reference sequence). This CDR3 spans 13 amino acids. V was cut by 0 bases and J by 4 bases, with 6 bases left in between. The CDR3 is CASSLGSADTQYF. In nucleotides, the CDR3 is TGTGCCAGCAGCTTGGGGTCAGCAGATACGCAGTATTTT.

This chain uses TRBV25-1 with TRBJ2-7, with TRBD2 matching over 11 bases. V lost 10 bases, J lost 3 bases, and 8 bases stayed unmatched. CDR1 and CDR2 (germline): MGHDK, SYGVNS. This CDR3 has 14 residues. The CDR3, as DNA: TGTGCCACCCCACTGACTAGCGGGAACTACGAGCAGTACTTC. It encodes CATPLTSGNYEQYF.

The CDR3: CASSLVGDNEKLFF. CDR3 nucleotide sequence: TGTGCCAGCAGCTTGGTCGGAGATAATGAAAAACTGTTTTTT. The V call is TRBV5-4, the J call TRBJ1-4; D uncertain. V was shortened by 0 bases and J by 4 bases, with 7 bases between the two germline ends. The CDR3 loop spans 14 amino acids. The germline CDR1 and CDR2 sequences are SGHNT and YYREEE (reference sequence).

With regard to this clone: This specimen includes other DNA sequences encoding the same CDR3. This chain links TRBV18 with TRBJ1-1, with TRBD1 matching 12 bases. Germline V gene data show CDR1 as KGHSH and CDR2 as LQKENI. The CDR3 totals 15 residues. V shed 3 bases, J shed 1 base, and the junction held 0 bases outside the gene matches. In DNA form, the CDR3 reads TGTGCCAGCTCACCGGGACAGGGGGCGAACACTGAAGCTTTCTTT. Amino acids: CASSPGQGANTEAFF.